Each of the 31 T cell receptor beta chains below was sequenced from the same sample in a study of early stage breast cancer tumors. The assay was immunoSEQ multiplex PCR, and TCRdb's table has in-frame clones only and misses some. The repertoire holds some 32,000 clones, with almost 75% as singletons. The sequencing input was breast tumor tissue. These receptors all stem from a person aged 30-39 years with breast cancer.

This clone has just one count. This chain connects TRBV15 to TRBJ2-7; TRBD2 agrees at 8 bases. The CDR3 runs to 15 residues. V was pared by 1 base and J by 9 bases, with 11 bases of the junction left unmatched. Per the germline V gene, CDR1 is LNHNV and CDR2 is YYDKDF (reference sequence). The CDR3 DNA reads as TGTGCCACCAGCAGAGGGTCGGGAGGGCCTATCGTGCAGTACTTC. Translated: CATSRGSGGPIVQYF.

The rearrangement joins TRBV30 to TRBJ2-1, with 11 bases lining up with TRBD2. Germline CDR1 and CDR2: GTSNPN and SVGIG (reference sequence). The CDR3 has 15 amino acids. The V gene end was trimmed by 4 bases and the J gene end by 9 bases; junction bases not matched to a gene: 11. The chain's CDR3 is CAWIKGLAGGGEQFF. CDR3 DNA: TGTGCCTGGATTAAGGGGCTAGCGGGAGGTGGTGAGCAGTTCTTC. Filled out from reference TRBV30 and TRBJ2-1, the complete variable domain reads SQTIHQWPATLVQPVGSPLSLECTVEGTSNPNLYWYRQAAGRGLQLLFYSVGIGQISSEVPQNLSASRPQDRQFILSSKKLLLSDSGFYLCAWIKGLAGGGEQFFGPGTRLTVL.

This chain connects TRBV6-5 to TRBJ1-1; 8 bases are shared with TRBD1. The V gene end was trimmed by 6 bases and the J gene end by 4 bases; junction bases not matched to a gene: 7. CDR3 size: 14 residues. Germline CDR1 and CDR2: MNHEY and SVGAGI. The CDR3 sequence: CASRVQGGGTEAFF. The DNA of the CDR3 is TGTGCCAGCAGAGTACAGGGGGGTGGCACTGAAGCTTTCTTT.

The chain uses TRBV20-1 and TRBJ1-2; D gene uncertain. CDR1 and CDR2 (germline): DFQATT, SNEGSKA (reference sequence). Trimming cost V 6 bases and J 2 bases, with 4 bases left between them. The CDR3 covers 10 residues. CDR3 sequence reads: CSATNYGYTF. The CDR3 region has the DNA TGCAGTGCCACGAACTATGGCTACACCTTC.

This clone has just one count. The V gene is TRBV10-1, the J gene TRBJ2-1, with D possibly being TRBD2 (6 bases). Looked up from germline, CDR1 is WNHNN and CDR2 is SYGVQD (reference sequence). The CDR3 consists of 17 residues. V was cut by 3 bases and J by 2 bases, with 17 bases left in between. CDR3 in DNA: TGCGCCAGCAGTGAAATGGACGGGAGAGCAACCTACAATGAGCAGTTCTTC. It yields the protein CASSEMDGRATYNEQFF.

The DNA of the CDR3 is TGTGCCAGCAGGTCGAGGCTGAACACTGAAGCTTTCTTT. Protein product: CASRSRLNTEAFF. The chain recombines TRBV5-4 with TRBJ1-1, with D unclear. The CDR3 consists of 13 residues. Per the germline V gene, CDR1 is SGHNT and CDR2 is YYREEE (reference sequence). Trimming shortened V by 5 bases and J by 0 bases, and 8 bases separated the two germline ends.

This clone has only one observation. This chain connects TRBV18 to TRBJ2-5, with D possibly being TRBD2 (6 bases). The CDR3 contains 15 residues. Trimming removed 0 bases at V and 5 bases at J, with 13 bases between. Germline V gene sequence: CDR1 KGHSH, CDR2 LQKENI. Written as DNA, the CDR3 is TGTGCCAGCTCACCACCGACTACCGGAGGGGAGACCCAGTACTTC. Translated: CASSPPTTGGETQYF.

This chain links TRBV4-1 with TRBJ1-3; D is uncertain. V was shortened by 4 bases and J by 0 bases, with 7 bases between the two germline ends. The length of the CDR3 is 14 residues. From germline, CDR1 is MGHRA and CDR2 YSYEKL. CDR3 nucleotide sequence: TGCGCCAGCAGCCCCGGGCACTCTGGAAACACCATATATTTT. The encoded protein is CASSPGHSGNTIYF.

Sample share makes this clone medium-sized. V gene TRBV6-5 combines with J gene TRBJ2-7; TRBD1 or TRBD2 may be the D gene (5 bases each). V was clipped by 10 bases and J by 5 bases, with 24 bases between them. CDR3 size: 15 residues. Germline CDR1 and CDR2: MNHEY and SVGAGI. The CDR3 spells CATGDGMGWANEQYF. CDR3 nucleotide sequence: TGTGCCACCGGGGACGGTATGGGATGGGCAAACGAGCAGTACTTC.

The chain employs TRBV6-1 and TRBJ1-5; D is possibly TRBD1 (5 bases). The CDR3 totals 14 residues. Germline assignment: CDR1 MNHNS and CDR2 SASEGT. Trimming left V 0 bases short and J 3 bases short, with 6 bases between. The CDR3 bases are TGTGCCAGCAGTGAAGCACAGGTCAATCAGCCCCAGCATTTT. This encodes CASSEAQVNQPQHF.

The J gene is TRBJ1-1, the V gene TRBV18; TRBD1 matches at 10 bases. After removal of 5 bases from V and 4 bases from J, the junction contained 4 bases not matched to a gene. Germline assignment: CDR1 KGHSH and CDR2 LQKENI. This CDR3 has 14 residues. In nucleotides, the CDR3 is TGTGCCAGCTCAAAGGGACAGGGGACCACTGAAGCTTTCTTT. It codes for CASSKGQGTTEAFF. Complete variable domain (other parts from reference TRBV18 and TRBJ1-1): NAGVMQNPRHLVRRRGQEARLRCSPMKGHSHVYWYRQLPEEGLKFMVYLQKENIIDESGMPKERFSAEFPKEGPSILRIQQVVRGDSAAYFCASSKGQGTTEAFFGQGTRLTVV.

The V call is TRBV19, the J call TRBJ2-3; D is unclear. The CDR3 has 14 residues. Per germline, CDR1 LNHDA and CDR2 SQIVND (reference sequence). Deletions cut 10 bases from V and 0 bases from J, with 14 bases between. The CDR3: CATSDQHSTDTQYF. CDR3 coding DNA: TGTGCCACCTCGGACCAGCATAGCACAGATACGCAGTATTTT.

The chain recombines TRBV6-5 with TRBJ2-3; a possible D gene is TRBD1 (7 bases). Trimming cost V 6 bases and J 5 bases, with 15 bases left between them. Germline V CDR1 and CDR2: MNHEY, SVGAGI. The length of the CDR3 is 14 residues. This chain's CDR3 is CASSRPQGGDTQYF. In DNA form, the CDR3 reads TGTGCCAGCAGCCGCCCCCAGGGGGGAGATACGCAGTATTTT.

CDR3 nucleotides: TGTGCCAGCTCAGGAACGCCGGACGGCCCCTATGGCTACACCTTC. Translating it yields CASSGTPDGPYGYTF. The gene calls are TRBV18 and TRBJ1-2; D is unclear. V gave up 5 bases and J gave up 4 bases, with 17 bases separating them. The germline V gene has CDR1 KGHSH and CDR2 LQKENI. CDR3 length: 15 residues.

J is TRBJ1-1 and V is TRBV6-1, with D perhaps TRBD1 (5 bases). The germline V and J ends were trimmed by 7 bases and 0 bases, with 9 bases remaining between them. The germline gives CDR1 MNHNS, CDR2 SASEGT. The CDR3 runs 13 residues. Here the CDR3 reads CASKRGVNTEAFF. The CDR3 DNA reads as TGTGCCAGCAAGCGGGGGGTGAACACTGAAGCTTTCTTT.

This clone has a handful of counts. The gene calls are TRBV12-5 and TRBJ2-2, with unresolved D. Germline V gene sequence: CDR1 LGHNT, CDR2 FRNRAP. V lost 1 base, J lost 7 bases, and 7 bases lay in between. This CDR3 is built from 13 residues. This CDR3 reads CASGLEVDGELFF. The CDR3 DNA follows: TGTGCTAGTGGTTTGGAGGTGGACGGGGAGCTGTTTTTT.

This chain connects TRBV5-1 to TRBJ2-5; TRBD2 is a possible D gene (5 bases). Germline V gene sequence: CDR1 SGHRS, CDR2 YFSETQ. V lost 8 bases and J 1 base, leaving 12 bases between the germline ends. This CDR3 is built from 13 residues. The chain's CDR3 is CASRGLSQETQYF. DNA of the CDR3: TGCGCCAGTCGAGGACTCTCCCAAGAGACCCAGTACTTC.

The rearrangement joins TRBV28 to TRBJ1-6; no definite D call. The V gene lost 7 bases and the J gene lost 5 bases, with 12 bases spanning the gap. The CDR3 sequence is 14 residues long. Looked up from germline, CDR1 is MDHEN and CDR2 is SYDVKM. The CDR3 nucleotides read TGTGCCAGCAAGGTCGAATACGATAATTCACCCCTCCACTTT. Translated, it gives CASKVEYDNSPLHF.

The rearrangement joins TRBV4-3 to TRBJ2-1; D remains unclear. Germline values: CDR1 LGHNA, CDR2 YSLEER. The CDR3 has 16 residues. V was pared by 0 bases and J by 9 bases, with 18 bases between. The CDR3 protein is CASSQDLGPRGGEQFF. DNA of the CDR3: TGCGCCAGCAGCCAAGATCTGGGCCCGCGAGGCGGTGAGCAGTTCTTC.

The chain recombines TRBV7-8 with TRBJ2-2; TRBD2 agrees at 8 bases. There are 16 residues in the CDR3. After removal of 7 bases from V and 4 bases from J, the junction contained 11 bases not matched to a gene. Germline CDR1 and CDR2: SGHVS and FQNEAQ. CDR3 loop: CASTSGRGVVTGELFF. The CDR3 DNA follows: TGTGCCAGCACCAGCGGGAGAGGGGTGGTCACCGGGGAGCTGTTTTTT.

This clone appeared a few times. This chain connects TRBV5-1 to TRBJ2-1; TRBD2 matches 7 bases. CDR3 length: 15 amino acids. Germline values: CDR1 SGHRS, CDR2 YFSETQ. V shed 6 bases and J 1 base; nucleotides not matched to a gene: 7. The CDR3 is CASTSLADSYNEQFF. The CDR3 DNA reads TGCGCCAGCACTTCTCTAGCGGATTCCTACAATGAGCAGTTCTTC. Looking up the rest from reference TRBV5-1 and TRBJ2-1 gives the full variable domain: KAGVTQTPRYLIKTRGQQVTLSCSPISGHRSVSWYQQTPGQGLQFLFEYFSETQRNKGNFPGRFSGRQFSNSRSEMNVSTLELGDSALYLCASTSLADSYNEQFFGPGTRLTVL.

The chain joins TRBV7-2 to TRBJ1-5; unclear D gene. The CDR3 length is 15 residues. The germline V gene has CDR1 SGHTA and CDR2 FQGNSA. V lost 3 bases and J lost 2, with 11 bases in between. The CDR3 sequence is CASSFGFRGNQPQHF. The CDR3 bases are TGTGCCAGCAGCTTCGGATTTAGGGGCAATCAGCCCCAGCATTTT.

The CDR3 is CASSLGLGTGYGYTF. DNA of the CDR3: TGTGCCAGCAGCTTAGGCCTCGGGACAGGGTATGGCTACACCTTC. The chain uses TRBV7-2 and TRBJ1-2; TRBD1 matches at 9 bases. Looked up from germline, CDR1 is SGHTA and CDR2 is FQGNSA. With V trimmed by 1 base and J by 5 bases, 5 bases remained unmatched. The CDR3 extends over 15 amino acids.

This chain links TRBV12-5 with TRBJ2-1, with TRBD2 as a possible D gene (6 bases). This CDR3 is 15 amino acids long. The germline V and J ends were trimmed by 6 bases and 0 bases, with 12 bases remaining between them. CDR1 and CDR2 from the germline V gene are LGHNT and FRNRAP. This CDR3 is CASGPDGGSYNEQFF. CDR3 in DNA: TGTGCTAGTGGGCCGGACGGGGGCTCCTACAATGAGCAGTTCTTC. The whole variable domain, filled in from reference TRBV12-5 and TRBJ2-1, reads DARVTQTPRHKVTEMGQEVTMRCQPILGHNTVFWYRQTMMQGLELLAYFRNRAPLDDSGMPKDRFSAEMPDATLATLKIQPSEPRDSAVYFCASGPDGGSYNEQFFGPGTRLTVL.

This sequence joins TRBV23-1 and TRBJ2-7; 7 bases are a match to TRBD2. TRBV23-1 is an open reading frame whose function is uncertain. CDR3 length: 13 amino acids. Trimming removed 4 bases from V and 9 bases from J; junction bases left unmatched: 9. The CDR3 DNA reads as TGCGCCAGCAGTCCCGGACTAGGGAGGAGGCAGTACTTC. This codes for CASSPGLGRRQYF.

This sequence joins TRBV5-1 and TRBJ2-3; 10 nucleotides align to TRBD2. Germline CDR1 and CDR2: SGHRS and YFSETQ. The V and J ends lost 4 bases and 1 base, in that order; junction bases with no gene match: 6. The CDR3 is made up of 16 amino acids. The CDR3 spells CASSPLGLAGTDTQYF. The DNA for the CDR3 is TGCGCCAGCAGCCCCCTCGGACTAGCGGGCACAGATACGCAGTATTTT.

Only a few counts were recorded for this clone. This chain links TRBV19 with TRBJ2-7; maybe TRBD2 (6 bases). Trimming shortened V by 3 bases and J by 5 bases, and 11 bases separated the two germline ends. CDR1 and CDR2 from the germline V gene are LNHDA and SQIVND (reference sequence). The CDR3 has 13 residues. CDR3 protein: CASSMGGLDEQYF. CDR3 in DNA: TGTGCCAGTAGTATGGGAGGACTCGACGAGCAGTACTTC.

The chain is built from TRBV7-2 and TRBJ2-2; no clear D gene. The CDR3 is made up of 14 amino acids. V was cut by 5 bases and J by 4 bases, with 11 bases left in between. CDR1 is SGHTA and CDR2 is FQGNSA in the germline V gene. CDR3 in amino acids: CASSPRATTGELFF. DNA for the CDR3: TGTGCCAGCAGCCCTAGGGCCACCACCGGGGAGCTGTTTTTT.

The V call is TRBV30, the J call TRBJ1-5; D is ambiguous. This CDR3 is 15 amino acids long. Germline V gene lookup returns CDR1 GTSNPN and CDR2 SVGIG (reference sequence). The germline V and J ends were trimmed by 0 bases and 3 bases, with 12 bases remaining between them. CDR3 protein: CAWSVPVGNNQPQHF. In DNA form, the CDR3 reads TGTGCCTGGAGTGTACCGGTCGGTAACAATCAGCCCCAGCATTTT.

CDR3 bases: TGCGCCAGCAGCTTGGGCGCTAGGTTCTACGAGCAGTACTTC. This translates into CASSLGARFYEQYF. The chain carries TRBV5-1 and TRBJ2-7; D gene unclear. There are 14 residues in the CDR3. V shed 0 bases and J shed 3 bases, with 10 bases lying between them. Germline V gives CDR1 SGHRS, CDR2 YFSETQ.

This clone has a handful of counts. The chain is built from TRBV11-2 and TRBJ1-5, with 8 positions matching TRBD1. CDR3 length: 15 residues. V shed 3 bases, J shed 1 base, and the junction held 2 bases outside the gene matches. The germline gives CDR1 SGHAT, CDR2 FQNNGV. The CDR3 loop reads CASSFTGGSNQPQHF. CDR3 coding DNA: TGTGCCAGCAGCTTCACAGGGGGGAGCAATCAGCCCCAGCATTTT.